These 20 T cell receptor beta chains came from one sample sequenced in a study of T cells after yellow fever vaccination. TCRdb reprocessed the 5' RACE reads with MiXCR, giving one entry per CDR3 protein. The sample gives 200,000 or so distinct CDR3 sequences, approximately 6.7% of which show up once; 1% to 1.2% is in the top ten. Sequenced material: CD4+ T cells sorted from PBMCs, taken on the day of the yellow fever booster vaccination. Source of these receptors: a man aged 25 to 40 who received the YFV17D yellow fever vaccine.

J is TRBJ1-5 and V is TRBV5-5; D is uncertain. CDR3 length equals 16 residues. The germline V gene encodes CDR1 SGHKS and CDR2 YYEKEE (reference sequence). Trimming shortened V by 3 bases and J by 2 bases, and 15 bases separated the two germline ends. The DNA for the CDR3 is TGTGCCAGCAGCTGGGGATCAGGCCTTGGCAATCAGCCCCAGCATTTT. This encodes CASSWGSGLGNQPQHF.

This clonotype was recorded many times. V usage is TRBV6-2 or TRBV6-3 and J usage is TRBJ2-5, with D possibly TRBD2 on 5 matching bases. The germline V gene encodes CDR1 MNHEY and CDR2 SVGEGT. The CDR3 is made up of 13 amino acids. V was trimmed by 7 bases and J by 1 base, leaving 10 bases between them. The CDR3 DNA sequence: TGTGCCAGCACCGCTAGCACCCAAGAGACCCAGTACTTC. Protein sequence: CASTASTQETQYF.

This clonotype was counted ten times or more. V gene TRBV3-1 combines with J gene TRBJ2-3; D is perhaps TRBD2 (6 bases). Trimming pared 0 bases from V and 4 bases from J, leaving 11 bases between. Germline values: CDR1 LGHDT, CDR2 YNNKEL (reference sequence). There are 15 residues in the CDR3. The CDR3 nucleotides are TGTGCCAGCAGCCAAGATCCGTGGGGGGCAGATACGCAGTATTTT. It specifies CASSQDPWGADTQYF.

V usage is TRBV14 and J usage is TRBJ2-4; no clear D. The CDR3 length is 17 residues. The ends were cut back, 4 bases at V and 0 bases at J, with 16 bases in the middle. Germline lookup yields CDR1 SGHDN and CDR2 FVKESK. CDR3 protein: CASSPTYTGLAKNIQYF. The CDR3 DNA follows: TGTGCCAGCAGCCCGACATATACCGGCCTAGCCAAAAACATTCAGTACTTC.

The V call is TRBV5-4, the J call TRBJ2-1; the D gene is possibly TRBD2 (6 bases). The V end lost 7 bases, the J end lost 8 bases, and 13 bases lay between the germline ends. CDR1 is SGHNT, CDR2 YYREEE, per germline (reference sequence). The CDR3 runs to 12 residues. The chain's CDR3 is CASGRERDEQFF. For the CDR3, the DNA is TGTGCCAGCGGTCGGGAGAGGGATGAGCAGTTCTTC.

This clonotype was counted only a few times. The rearrangement joins TRBV21-1 to TRBJ2-5; TRBD2, the table's D call, lacks a check against the DNA. TRBV21-1 is termed a pseudogene. This CDR3 spans 15 amino acids. CDR3 DNA: TGTGCCAGCAGCTTCCGGACTGGCTCAGGGGAGACCCAGTACTTC. Its translation: CASSFRTGSGETQYF.

The gene calls are TRBV5-1 and TRBJ2-2; 7 bases are a match to TRBD1. V was clipped by 2 bases and J by 2 bases; unmatched bases: 6. The CDR3 totals 16 residues. The germline gives CDR1 SGHRS, CDR2 YFSETQ. CDR3: CASSFVRDSNTGELFF. The CDR3 DNA sequence: TGCGCCAGCAGCTTTGTCCGGGACAGTAACACCGGGGAGCTGTTTTTT. The full variable domain, its missing parts supplied by reference TRBV5-1 and TRBJ2-2, is KAGVTQTPRYLIKTRGQQVTLSCSPISGHRSVSWYQQTPGQGLQFLFEYFSETQRNKGNFPGRFSGRQFSNSRSEMNVSTLELGDSALYLCASSFVRDSNTGELFFGEGSRLTVL.

As DNA, the CDR3 is TGTGCCAGCACGCGAGGCCTGCTCCACAATGAGCAGTTCTTC. Translating gives CASTRGLLHNEQFF. The V and J genes are TRBV27 and TRBJ2-1; D gene uncertain. The CDR3 has 14 amino acids. Germline CDR1 reads MNHEY; CDR2 reads SMNVEV (reference sequence). The germline V and J ends were trimmed by 7 bases and 5 bases, with 15 bases remaining between them.

V and J are TRBV7-2 and TRBJ2-7, with D perhaps matching TRBD2 (6 bases). V was cut by 5 bases and J by 3 bases, with 11 bases left in between. This CDR3 contains 13 residues. The germline gives CDR1 SGHTA, CDR2 FQGNSA. Here the CDR3 reads CASSLLASYEQYF. Written as DNA, the CDR3 is TGTGCCAGCAGCCTACTAGCTAGCTACGAGCAGTACTTC.

This clonotype was seen many times. The chain carries TRBV20-1 and TRBJ2-2; no reliable D call. CDR3 size: 13 residues. In germline, CDR1 is DFQATT, CDR2 SNEGSKA (reference sequence). Between the trimmed V and J ends, which lost 5 bases and 3 bases, there was a span of 10 bases. The CDR3 sequence is CSARLEDTGELFF. The CDR3 DNA sequence: TGCAGTGCTCGGCTAGAGGACACCGGGGAGCTGTTTTTT.

The count of this clonotype is one. A much larger clone differs by one base, so this may be a read error. The chain links TRBV5-1 to TRBJ2-3, with 7 bases lining up with TRBD1. V shed 0 bases and J 4 bases; nucleotides not matched to a gene: 8. The CDR3 totals 16 residues. Germline CDR1 and CDR2: SGHRS and YFSETQ. The CDR3 spells CASSLVMDRSADTQYF. In DNA, the CDR3 is TGCGCCAGCAGCTTGGTAATGGACAGGTCCGCAGATACGCAGTATTTT. The full variable domain, completed using reference TRBV5-1 and TRBJ2-3, is KAGVTQTPRYLIKTRGQQVTLSCSPISGHRSVSWYQQTPGQGLQFLFEYFSETQRNKGNFPGRFSGRQFSNSRSEMNVSTLELGDSALYLCASSLVMDRSADTQYFGPGTRLTVL.

The chain uses TRBV12-3 or TRBV12-4 and TRBJ2-3; 8 bases align to TRBD2. The trim removed 7 bases at V and 2 bases at J, leaving 8 bases unmatched. This CDR3 spans 15 amino acids. Here the CDR3 DNA reads TGTGCCAGCACCCGGGGGGGCGAGGCCACAGATACGCAGTATTTT. Encoded protein: CASTRGGEATDTQYF.

This clonotype was detected many times. The chain uses TRBV5-1 and TRBJ2-3, with 8 nucleotides matching TRBD2. The CDR3 spans 17 residues. After removal of 2 bases from V and 4 bases from J, the junction contained 12 bases not matched to a gene. The V gene's germline CDR1 is SGHRS and CDR2 YFSETQ. The CDR3 DNA reads as TGCGCCAGCAGCTTTTTTAACGTTCCGGGAGGGCCAGATACGCAGTATTTT. Translating it yields CASSFFNVPGGPDTQYF.

This clonotype has more than one count but fewer than ten. The V call is TRBV20-1, the J call TRBJ1-2, with D possibly matching TRBD1 (6 bases). Trimming took off 6 bases at V and 8 bases at J, with 16 bases between the two ends. Germline-derived CDR1 and CDR2 are DFQATT and SNEGSKA (reference sequence). The CDR3 has 12 residues. The CDR3: CSAYRVVEGYTF. The CDR3 DNA follows: TGCAGTGCCTACAGGGTGGTCGAGGGCTACACCTTC.

This rearrangement joins TRBV10-3 to TRBJ2-3; a possible D gene is TRBD2 (5 bases). Per germline, CDR1 ENHRY and CDR2 SYGVKD. Trimming took 6 bases from V and 0 from J, leaving 10 bases between them. The CDR3 contains 14 residues. CDR3 region: CAISGGYSTDTQYF. In DNA, the CDR3 is TGTGCCATCAGCGGCGGGTATAGCACAGATACGCAGTATTTT.

This clonotype was counted ten times or more. The rearrangement links TRBV19 to TRBJ2-5; 7 nucleotides match TRBD2. Germline CDR1 is LNHDA and CDR2 is SQIVND (reference sequence). The J segment lost 7 bases and the V segment lost 0 bases, leaving 8 bases of the junction unmatched. The CDR3 contains 15 residues. This CDR3 is CASSIDTKQRGTQYF. As DNA, the CDR3 is TGTGCCAGTAGTATAGACACGAAACAGCGGGGGACCCAGTACTTC.

V and J are TRBV5-4 and TRBJ2-1; 7 nucleotides align to TRBD2. Germline V lookup: CDR1 SGHNT, CDR2 YYREEE (reference sequence). J was trimmed by 8 bases and V by 2 bases; bases with no gene match: 13. This CDR3 comprises 16 residues. For the CDR3, the DNA is TGTGCCAGCAGCTTATCACGACTGCGGGAGATAGATGAGCAGTTCTTC. Protein product: CASSLSRLREIDEQFF.

This clonotype appeared many times. The chain joins TRBV4-3 to TRBJ1-6, with D unclear. Deletions cut 5 bases from V and 6 bases from J, with 14 bases between. This CDR3 is built from 15 residues. Germline assignment: CDR1 LGHNA and CDR2 YSLEER. CDR3: CASSSGLRINSPLHF. CDR3 nucleotides: TGCGCCAGCAGCTCCGGGCTCAGGATTAATTCACCCCTCCACTTT.

Note on this clonotype: This clone may be a read error of a much larger clone one base away. V usage is TRBV4-2 and J usage is TRBJ2-5; a weak D match, TRBD2 (6 bases). This CDR3 spans 17 amino acids. The germline V gene has CDR1 LGHNA and CDR2 YNFKEQ. Here the CDR3 DNA reads TGTGCCACCAGCCAAGATTCGGTCGGGAGTGTACAAGAGACCCAGTACTTC. Protein: CATSQDSVGSVQETQYF.

The genes are TRBV20-1 and TRBJ1-5, with a possible D match to TRBD1 (5 bases). The CDR3 runs to 14 residues. V lost 0 bases and J lost 6, with 12 bases in between. Germline V gene lookup returns CDR1 DFQATT and CDR2 SNEGSKA (reference sequence). Here the CDR3 reads CSAREGLSGQPQHF. The CDR3 coding sequence is TGCAGTGCTAGAGAGGGACTTAGCGGTCAGCCCCAGCATTTT.